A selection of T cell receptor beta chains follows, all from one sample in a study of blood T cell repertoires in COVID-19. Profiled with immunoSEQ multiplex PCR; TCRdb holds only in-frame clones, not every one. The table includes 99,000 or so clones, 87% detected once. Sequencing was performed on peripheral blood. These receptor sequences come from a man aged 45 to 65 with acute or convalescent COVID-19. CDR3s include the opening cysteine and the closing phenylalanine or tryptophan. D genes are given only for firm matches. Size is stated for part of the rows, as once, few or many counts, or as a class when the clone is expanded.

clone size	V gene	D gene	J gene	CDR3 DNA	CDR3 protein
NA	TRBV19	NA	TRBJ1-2	TGTGCCAGCCGATGGAGCTATGGCTACACCTTC	CASRWSYGYTF
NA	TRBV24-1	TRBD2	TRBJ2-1	TGTGCCACCAGTGGAGTAGCGGGAGGATCCGGTAATGAGCAGTTCTTC	CATSGVAGGSGNEQFF
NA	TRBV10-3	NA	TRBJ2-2	TGTGCCATCAGTGGGGACTCCTACGGCGGGGAGCTGTTTTTT	CAISGDSYGGELFF
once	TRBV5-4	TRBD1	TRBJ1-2	TGTGCCAGCAGCTTGGGGACAGGGGGCCATGGCTACACCTTC	CASSLGTGGHGYTF
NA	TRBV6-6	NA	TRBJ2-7	TGTGCCAGTTTGGACAGTCTAAACGAGCAGTACTTC	CASLDSLNEQYF
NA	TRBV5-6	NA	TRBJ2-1	TGTGCCAGCAGCTTTTTTGACTCCACCCATGAGCAGTTCTTC	CASSFFDSTHEQFF
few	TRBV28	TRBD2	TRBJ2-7	TGTGCCAGCAGGTCGGGACTAGCGGGACTGAATTACGAGCAGTACTTC	CASRSGLAGLNYEQYF
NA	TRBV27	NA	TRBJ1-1	TGTGCCAGCAGTTTACAGGGAGGGGCGAACACTGAAGCTTTCTTT	CASSLQGGANTEAFF
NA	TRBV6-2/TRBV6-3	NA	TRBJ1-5	TGTGCCAGCAGTGGACACAACAATCAGCCCCAGCATTTT	CASSGHNNQPQHF
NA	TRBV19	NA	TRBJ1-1	TGTGCCAGTTCCCAGGGGAACACTGAAGCTTTCTTT	CASSQGNTEAFF
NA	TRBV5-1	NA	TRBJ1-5	TGCGCCAGCAGCTTGGAGGCGGGGAATCAGCCCCAGCATTTT	CASSLEAGNQPQHF
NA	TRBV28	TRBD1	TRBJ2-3	TGTGCCAGCAGTCCGGGGACAGGTTGGGGAGATACGCAGTATTTT	CASSPGTGWGDTQYF
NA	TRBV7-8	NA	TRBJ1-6	TGTGCCAGCAGCTTAGTAGGGGCTGGATCACCCCTCCACTTT	CASSLVGAGSPLHF
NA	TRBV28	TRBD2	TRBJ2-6	TGTGCCAGCAGCCCCCCGGCGGGAGGTGGGGCCAACGTCCTGACTTTC	CASSPPAGGGANVLTF
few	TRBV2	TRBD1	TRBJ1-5	TGTGCCAGCAGGGAACAGGGGGCTCGGCAGCCCCAGCATTTT	CASREQGARQPQHF
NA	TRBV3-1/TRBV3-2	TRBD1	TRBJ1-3	TGTGCCAGCAGCCAAGTAAGGGGACAGGGGGCAACTGGAAACACCATATATTTT	CASSQVRGQGATGNTIYF
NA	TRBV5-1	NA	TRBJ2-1	TGCGCCAGCAGCAAGGGACACCTCGAGTCCAATGAGCAGTTCTTC	CASSKGHLESNEQFF
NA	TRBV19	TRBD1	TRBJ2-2	TGTGCCAGTAGTATTGGGACAGGGTTTGGATTCACGCTAACCGGGGAGCTGTTTTTT	CASSIGTGFGFTLTGELFF
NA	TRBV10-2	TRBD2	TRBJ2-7	TGCGCCAGCAGACAGACTAGCGGAACCTACGAGCAGTACTTC	CASRQTSGTYEQYF
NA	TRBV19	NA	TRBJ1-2	TGTGCCAGTAGTAGGGAGGGGTCCTATGGCTACACCTTC	CASSREGSYGYTF
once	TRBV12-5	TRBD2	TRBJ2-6	TGTGCTAGTGGTTTGGCCCTATGGGGGGGAGGGGCCAACGTCCTGACTTTC	CASGLALWGGGANVLTF
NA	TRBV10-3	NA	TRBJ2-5	TGTGCCATCAGTGGACAGAGACAAGAGACCCAGTACTTC	CAISGQRQETQYF
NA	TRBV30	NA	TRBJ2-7	TGTGCCTGGATTCCCTCAGGCACCCTTGCCCTTTCCGAGCAGTACTTC	CAWIPSGTLALSEQYF
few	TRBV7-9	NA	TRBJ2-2	TGTGCCAGCAGCTTAGTAGGGGCCAGAACCGGGGAGCTGTTTTTT	CASSLVGARTGELFF
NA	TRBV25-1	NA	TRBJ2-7	TGTGCCAGCAGTGAAAACACAAACTACGAGCAGTACTTC	CASSENTNYEQYF
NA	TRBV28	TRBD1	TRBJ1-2	TGTGCCAGCAGTGACTCGGGACAGGGGGACTATGGCTACACCTTC	CASSDSGQGDYGYTF
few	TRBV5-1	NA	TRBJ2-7	TGCGCCAGCAGCTCGGCGGGATCAGGACGATGGGAGCAGTACTTC	CASSSAGSGRWEQYF
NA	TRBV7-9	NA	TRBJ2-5	TGTGCCAGCAGCTTGCTGGGCTCCCAAGAGACCCAGTACTTC	CASSLLGSQETQYF